This T cell receptor beta chain was sequenced during a study of blood T cells in healthy people across ages. PCR was performed a second time for about 7 to 12 cycles using a sample-barcoded 5' primer and a J-beta primer mix. Each CDR3 protein gets one entry after TCRdb re-called the 5' RACE reads with MiXCR. Seen here are hundreds of thousands of distinct CDR3 sequences, around 25% observed once, and the top ten hold about 3%. This CDR3 spans 13 amino acids. CDR1 and CDR2 from the germline V gene are SGHRS and YFSETQ. This clonotype was seen only a few times. A further study also used this sample, focusing on T cells of mothers and their children.

The clonotype originates from a boy between 10 and 17 years old in good health. The V call is TRBV5-1, the J call TRBJ2-5; D remains ambiguous. The J call may be incorrect, as the DNA end agrees better with TRBJ2-7. The material sequenced was blood. The CDR3 sequence: CASSLDLPYEQYF. DNA of the CDR3: TGCGCCAGCAGCTTGGACCTCCCCTACGAGCAGTACTTC.